Each of the 23 T cell receptor beta chains below was sequenced from the same sample in a study of cytomegalovirus exposure and HLA in healthy donors. It was with 60 Vbeta and 13 Jbeta primers that the PCR ran. Profiled with immunoSEQ multiplex PCR; TCRdb holds only in-frame clones, not every one. The sample lists some 170,000 clones; 60% to 85% were seen once. Sequencing used PBMCs. The receptors were gathered from a man aged 25-45 years in good health and CMV-seropositive.

This chain connects TRBV28 to TRBJ1-5; D is unclear. The germline gives CDR1 MDHEN, CDR2 SYDVKM. The CDR3 has 14 residues. Trimming cost V 6 bases and J 2 bases, with 11 bases left between them. The CDR3 reads CASRTFGGNQPQHF. In DNA, the CDR3 is TGTGCCAGCAGGACCTTCGGGGGCAATCAGCCCCAGCATTTT. Variable domain in full (rest from reference TRBV28 and TRBJ1-5): DVKVTQSSRYLVKRTGEKVFLECVQDMDHENMFWYRQDPGLGLRLIYFSYDVKMKEKGDIPEGYSVSREKKERFSLILESASTNQTSMYLCASRTFGGNQPQHFGDGTRLSIL.

The V and J genes are TRBV7-6 and TRBJ2-2, with D possibly TRBD2 on 5 matching bases. V lost 5 bases and J 2 bases, leaving 9 bases between the germline ends. Germline values: CDR1 SGHVS, CDR2 FNYEAQ. The CDR3 length is 14 residues. The CDR3 nucleotides are TGTGCCAGCAGCAGGACTGAAAACACCGGGGAGCTGTTTTTT. Translating gives CASSRTENTGELFF.

The CDR3 DNA sequence: TGCGCCAGCAGCTTAAAGCGGGGGAGCTACAATGAGCAGTTCTTC. Translating gives CASSLKRGSYNEQFF. This chain uses TRBV5-1 with TRBJ2-1, with 8 bases identical to TRBD2. The CDR3 contains 15 residues. V shed 2 bases, J shed 3 bases, and the junction held 4 bases outside the gene matches. Germline loops: CDR1 SGHRS, CDR2 YFSETQ.

This sequence joins TRBV28 and TRBJ2-3; D perhaps matches TRBD2 (6 bases). CDR1 is MDHEN and CDR2 is SYDVKM in the germline V gene. This CDR3 spans 14 amino acids. Trimming took 2 bases from V and 8 from J, leaving 14 bases between them. CDR3 amino acids: CASSLLGGAVTQYF. In DNA form, the CDR3 reads TGTGCCAGCAGTTTACTGGGCGGGGCAGTTACGCAGTATTTT.

The V gene is TRBV19, the J gene TRBJ2-5, with 7 bases that match TRBD1. The V segment lost 3 bases and the J segment 4 bases; nucleotides outside the gene matches: 11. Germline loops: CDR1 LNHDA, CDR2 SQIVND (reference sequence). This CDR3 is 16 amino acids long. CDR3 nucleotides: TGTGCCAGTAGTATGGTGACAGGGAATCCTGTAGAGACCCAGTACTTC. Translating gives CASSMVTGNPVETQYF.

Comment on this clone: Other DNA sequences in the same sample also yield this CDR3. The CDR3 reads CASSAGGTDTQYF. CDR3 nucleotides: TGTGCCAGCAGTGCAGGGGGCACAGATACGCAGTATTTT. J is TRBJ2-3 and V is TRBV27; D possibly corresponds to TRBD1 (6 bases). The CDR3 sequence is 13 residues long. Trimming cost V 5 bases and J 1 base, with 7 bases left between them. Germline V CDR1 and CDR2: MNHEY, SMNVEV (reference sequence).

The chain has TRBV7-3 and TRBJ2-3, with a possible D match to TRBD1 (6 bases). V dropped 4 bases and J dropped 5 bases, with 13 bases sitting between them. From germline, CDR1 is SGHTA and CDR2 FQGTGA. The length of the CDR3 is 14 residues. CDR3 DNA: TGTGCCAGCAGCTCAACCGAGGGGGAAGATACGCAGTATTTT. Amino acids: CASSSTEGEDTQYF.

V is TRBV4-1 and J is TRBJ2-1, with 14 bases lining up with TRBD2. V trimming: 4 bases; J trimming: 6 bases; junction bases outside the gene matches: 2. Germline V CDR1 and CDR2: MGHRA, YSYEKL. The CDR3 has 15 residues. The DNA for the CDR3 is TGCGCCAGCAGCCGCGGACTAGCGGGGGGCAATGAGCAGTTCTTC. It yields the protein CASSRGLAGGNEQFF.

The gene calls are TRBV7-8 and TRBJ2-5; 7 bases are shared with TRBD1. The V and J ends lost 1 base and 4 bases, in that order; junction bases with no gene match: 6. CDR3 length equals 15 residues. CDR1 and CDR2 from the germline V gene are SGHVS and FQNEAQ. CDR3 region: CASSLVGSGGETQYF. In DNA, the CDR3 is TGTGCCAGCAGCTTAGTAGGGTCAGGGGGAGAGACCCAGTACTTC.

The chain links TRBV28 to TRBJ1-6; 8 bases agree with TRBD1. Per the germline V gene, CDR1 is MDHEN and CDR2 is SYDVKM. CDR3 length: 13 residues. V gave up 3 bases and J gave up 8 bases; unmatched junction bases: 0. The CDR3 DNA is TGTGCCAGCAGTTTCAGGGGGCATTCACCCCTCCACTTT. This translates into CASSFRGHSPLHF. The entire variable domain, with the rest obtained from reference TRBV28 and TRBJ1-6, is as follows: DVKVTQSSRYLVKRTGEKVFLECVQDMDHENMFWYRQDPGLGLRLIYFSYDVKMKEKGDIPEGYSVSREKKERFSLILESASTNQTSMYLCASSFRGHSPLHFGNGTRLTVT.

This clone was seen only a few times. This chain connects TRBV7-9 to TRBJ1-1; D ambiguous. This CDR3 has 14 residues. Per the germline V gene, CDR1 is SEHNR and CDR2 is FQNEAQ (reference sequence). The V and J ends lost 2 bases and 2 bases respectively, with 9 bases between them. CDR3 nucleotide sequence: TGTGCCAGCAGCTTAATGAGGGATAACACTGAAGCTTTCTTT. Protein product: CASSLMRDNTEAFF.

The gene calls are TRBV5-1 and TRBJ2-2, with a possible D match to TRBD2 (5 bases). Trimming stripped 4 bases from V and 7 bases from J, with 17 bases between. The CDR3 contains 15 residues. CDR1 SGHRS and CDR2 YFSETQ come from the germline V gene. The CDR3 sequence is CASSDTNGVGGELFF. CDR3 bases: TGCGCCAGCAGCGATACCAACGGGGTTGGCGGGGAGCTGTTTTTT.

The chain has TRBV7-2 and TRBJ2-7; TRBD2 aligns across 8 bases. Germline-derived CDR1 and CDR2 are SGHTA and FQGNSA. There are 16 residues in the CDR3. Trimming removed 5 bases from V and 0 bases from J; junction bases left unmatched: 9. The CDR3: CASSPHSGGSSYEQYF. The CDR3 bases are TGTGCCAGCAGCCCACACAGCGGGGGAAGCTCCTACGAGCAGTACTTC.

This clone was seen once. The rearrangement links TRBV29-1 to TRBJ1-1; weak D call: TRBD1 (5 bases). Germline V CDR1 and CDR2: SQVTM, ANQGSEA. The V and J ends lost 1 base and 5 bases respectively, with 14 bases between them. The CDR3 is 14 residues long. The CDR3, as DNA: TGCAGCGTTGAAGGCGGGGCTCGGGAGACTGAAGCTTTCTTT. Translation: CSVEGGARETEAFF.

The CDR3 sequence is CASSPGTSGGGETQYF. CDR3 coding DNA: TGTGCCAGCAGCCCGGGGACTAGCGGGGGCGGAGAGACCCAGTACTTC. This chain connects TRBV7-9 to TRBJ2-5, with TRBD2 matching over 14 bases. The CDR3 is made up of 16 amino acids. CDR1 SEHNR and CDR2 FQNEAQ come from the germline V gene (reference sequence). V shed 5 bases and J 4 bases; nucleotides not matched to a gene: 6.

The V call is TRBV19, the J call TRBJ2-5, with TRBD1 as a possible D gene (6 bases). V was cut by 6 bases and J by 0 bases, with 8 bases left in between. CDR3 size: 13 residues. In germline, CDR1 is LNHDA, CDR2 SQIVND (reference sequence). CDR3 sequence reads: CASRGGYQETQYF. The CDR3 region has the DNA TGTGCCAGTAGAGGGGGTTACCAAGAGACCCAGTACTTC. The whole variable domain, remainder taken from reference TRBV19 and TRBJ2-5, is DGGITQSPKYLFRKEGQNVTLSCEQNLNHDAMYWYRQDPGQGLRLIYYSQIVNDFQKGDIAEGYSVSREKKESFPLTVTSAQKNPTAFYLCASRGGYQETQYFGPGTRLLVL.

V and J are TRBV4-1 and TRBJ2-7; D is uncertain. Germline-derived CDR1 and CDR2 are MGHRA and YSYEKL. V dropped 2 bases and J dropped 5 bases, with 10 bases sitting between them. The CDR3 covers 13 residues. This chain's CDR3 is CASSQISVHEQYF. CDR3 DNA sequence: TGCGCCAGCAGCCAAATCTCTGTCCACGAGCAGTACTTC.

The rearrangement links TRBV10-1 to TRBJ1-2; 9 bases match TRBD1. CDR1 is WNHNN, CDR2 SYGVQD, per germline (reference sequence). This CDR3 region has 14 residues. V trimming: 2 bases; J trimming: 4 bases; junction bases outside the gene matches: 2. This CDR3 is CASSETGGSYGYTF. DNA for the CDR3: TGCGCCAGCAGTGAGACAGGGGGCTCCTATGGCTACACCTTC.

The chain is built from TRBV23-1 and TRBJ1-4, with unresolved D. TRBV23-1 is placed among ORFs of uncertain function. Trimming removed 6 bases from V and 0 bases from J, with 11 bases in between. This CDR3 contains 15 residues. The CDR3 nucleotides read TGCGCCAGCAGATATCCGGAGGCAACTAATGAAAAACTGTTTTTT. It codes for CASRYPEATNEKLFF.

The chain is built from TRBV2 and TRBJ2-7; no reliable D call. Germline values: CDR1 SNHLY, CDR2 FYNNEI. V lost 4 bases and J 2 bases, leaving 9 bases between the germline ends. The CDR3 sequence is 13 residues long. In DNA, the CDR3 is TGTGCCAGCAGTGGAGACTTGCCCTACGAGCAGTACTTC. This sequence encodes CASSGDLPYEQYF.

The gene calls are TRBV7-9 and TRBJ1-2; the match to TRBD1 covers 10 bases. This CDR3 spans 16 amino acids. Germline V CDR1 and CDR2: SEHNR, FQNEAQ (reference sequence). V gave up 5 bases and J gave up 5 bases; unmatched junction bases: 11. The CDR3 DNA reads as TGTGCCAGCAGCCCCGCCATCGGGACAGGGGTGTATGGCTACACCTTC. Residues: CASSPAIGTGVYGYTF.

This sequence joins TRBV10-1 and TRBJ1-1; D gene uncertain. V gave up 2 bases and J gave up 6 bases, with 10 bases separating them. The CDR3 has 13 amino acids. The V gene's germline CDR1 is WNHNN and CDR2 SYGVQD (reference sequence). CDR3 protein: CASSETPGAEAFF. The CDR3 region has the DNA TGCGCCAGCAGTGAGACCCCGGGTGCTGAAGCTTTCTTT.

V is TRBV7-6 and J is TRBJ2-7; 7 nucleotides agree with TRBD1. This CDR3 region has 14 residues. Trimming removed 5 bases from V and 3 bases from J; junction bases left unmatched: 7. Germline V gives CDR1 SGHVS, CDR2 FNYEAQ. CDR3 in amino acids: CASSPDRENYEQYF. Here the CDR3 DNA reads TGTGCCAGCAGCCCCGACAGGGAAAACTACGAGCAGTACTTC.